This TCR beta chain derives from a study of cytomegalovirus exposure and HLA in healthy donors. Whole-study results and caveats: Later work showed greater clonal expansion in HLA-associated TCR beta chains than in equally common others. Evidence from a later analysis indicated that most CMV-associated TCR beta chains looked HLA-restricted.

Concerning this clone itself: What it recognizes is unknown.

The PCR had 60 Vbeta and 13 Jbeta primers. The assay was immunoSEQ multiplex PCR, and TCRdb's table has in-frame clones only and misses some. The sample has approximately 150,000 clones; over 75% are singletons. Germline CDR1 SNHLY, CDR2 FYNNEI. The CDR3 loop spans 12 amino acids. V shed 10 bases and J shed 1 base, with 10 bases lying between them. The specimen was PBMCs. V is TRBV2 and J is TRBJ1-2, with no clear D. The source of this sequence is a male donor in good health and CMV-seronegative. The CDR3 nucleotides read TGTGCCAAGAAGCTCGGTAACTATGGCTACACCTTC. Translation: CAKKLGNYGYTF.